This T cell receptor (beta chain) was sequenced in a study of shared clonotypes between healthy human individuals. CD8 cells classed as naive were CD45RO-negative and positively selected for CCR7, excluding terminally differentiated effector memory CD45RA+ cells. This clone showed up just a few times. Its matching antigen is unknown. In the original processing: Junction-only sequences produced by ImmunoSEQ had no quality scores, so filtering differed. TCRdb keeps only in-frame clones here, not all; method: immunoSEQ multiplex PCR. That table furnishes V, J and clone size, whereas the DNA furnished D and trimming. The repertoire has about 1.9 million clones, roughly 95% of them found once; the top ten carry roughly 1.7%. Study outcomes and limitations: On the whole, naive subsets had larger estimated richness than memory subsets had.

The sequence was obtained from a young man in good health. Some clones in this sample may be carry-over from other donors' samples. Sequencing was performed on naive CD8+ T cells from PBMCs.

CDR3 in amino acids: CASSQVRTGENGYTF. CDR3 coding DNA: TGCGCCAGCAGCCAAGTAAGAACAGGGGAGAATGGCTACACCTTC. The V gene is TRBV4-1, the J gene TRBJ1-2; TRBD1 matches at 7 bases. The J segment lost 6 bases and the V segment lost 1 base, leaving 8 bases of the junction unmatched. CDR1 is MGHRA, CDR2 YSYEKL, per germline. This CDR3 contains 15 residues.